Below, 27 T cell receptor beta chains from the same sample are listed, as sequenced in a study of T cells in Graves' hyperthyroidism and ophthalmopathy. Amplification yielded TCR beta CDR3 regions, with RNA transcripts as the source. HTBI primers were employed in a first-round RT-PCR of the TCR CDR3. TCRdb re-analysed the multiplex PCR reads in MiXCR, keeping a single row per CDR3 protein. The sample yields about half a million distinct CDR3 sequences, just under 20% seen once. Sequenced: blood. The receptor source for this set is a man aged 40-55 years with Graves' ophthalmopathy.

This clonotype has more than one count but fewer than ten. The CDR3 here is CAPGTPGRGQETQYF. CDR3 DNA: TGTGCTCCTGGGACGCCAGGGAGGGGACAAGAGACCCAGTACTTC. This chain connects TRBV7-7 to TRBJ2-5, with 7 bases lining up with TRBD2. Germline-derived CDR1 and CDR2 are SSHAT and FNYEAQ (reference sequence). This CDR3 has 15 amino acids.

This clonotype was picked up many times. The chain carries TRBV28 and TRBJ2-7; D not certain. Germline V gene data show CDR1 as MDHEN and CDR2 as SYDVKM. The V end was cut by 5 bases, the J end by 7 bases, with 12 bases between. The CDR3 extends over 12 amino acids. In nucleotides, the CDR3 is TGTGCCAGCAGTCCCTCCCGAAGGGAGCAGTACTTC. This codes for CASSPSRREQYF.

This clonotype was picked up many times. The V and J genes are TRBV3-1 and TRBJ1-2; D is perhaps TRBD1 (5 bases). V was cut by 0 bases and J by 8 bases, with 10 bases left in between. Germline V gene lookup returns CDR1 LGHDT and CDR2 YNNKEL (reference sequence). This CDR3 contains 13 residues. The DNA of the CDR3 is TGTGCCAGCAGCCAAGAAGGGACCCGAGGCTACACCTTC. Its protein product is CASSQEGTRGYTF. Complete variable domain (other parts from reference TRBV3-1 and TRBJ1-2): DTAVSQTPKYLVTQMGNDKSIKCEQNLGHDTMYWYKQDSKKFLKIMFSYNNKELIINETVPNRFSPKSPDKAHLNLHINSLELGDSAVYFCASSQEGTRGYTFGSGTRLTVV.

The chain couples TRBV6-1 to TRBJ2-1, with TRBD2 matching 10 bases. J was trimmed by 2 bases and V by 3 bases; bases with no gene match: 1. CDR1 is MNHNS and CDR2 is SASEGT in the germline V gene. This CDR3 comprises 15 residues. Here the CDR3 DNA reads TGTGCCAGCAGTGACGGGACTAGCGCCTACAATGAGCAGTTCTTC. Protein product: CASSDGTSAYNEQFF.

This clonotype was seen more than once but under ten times. This chain joins TRBV19 and TRBJ1-5, with D possibly matching TRBD1 (5 bases). The CDR3 runs to 14 residues. Looked up from germline, CDR1 is LNHDA and CDR2 is SQIVND (reference sequence). Trimming stripped 5 bases from V and 12 bases from J, with 20 bases between. Here the CDR3 reads CASSFIPGRGVQHF. The CDR3 DNA follows: TGTGCCAGTAGTTTCATCCCAGGGCGTGGGGTCCAGCATTTT.

This clonotype was picked up a small number of times. The chain recombines TRBV6-1 with TRBJ2-1, with D tentatively TRBD1 (6 bases). The length of the CDR3 is 15 residues. Looked up from germline, CDR1 is MNHNS and CDR2 is SASEGT. Trimming left V 7 bases short and J 3 bases short, with 16 bases between. This chain's CDR3 is CASTPLQGLYNEQFF. In nucleotides, the CDR3 is TGTGCCAGCACCCCACTACAGGGCCTCTACAATGAGCAGTTCTTC.

This clonotype was recorded many times. The chain carries TRBV11-2 and TRBJ2-7; D is uncertain. The CDR3 runs to 12 residues. The germline V gene has CDR1 SGHAT and CDR2 FQNNGV. V lost 5 bases, J lost 7 bases, and 12 bases lay in between. In DNA form, the CDR3 reads TGTGCCAGCAGCAAAAACCGCTATGAGCAGTACTTC. Its protein product is CASSKNRYEQYF.

This chain uses TRBV11-2 with TRBJ2-2, with 10 bases identical to TRBD2. This CDR3 region has 18 residues. The J segment lost 1 base and the V segment lost 4 bases, leaving 9 bases of the junction unmatched. Germline V gene data show CDR1 as SGHAT and CDR2 as FQNNGV. DNA for the CDR3: TGTGCCAGCAGCTCTCAGGGTAGCGGGGGGATGAACACCGGGGAGCTGTTTTTT. It translates to CASSSQGSGGMNTGELFF.

The V gene is TRBV18, the J gene TRBJ1-2, with D perhaps matching TRBD1 (6 bases). The V and J ends lost 5 bases and 0 bases respectively, with 13 bases between them. CDR1 KGHSH and CDR2 LQKENI come from the germline V gene. The CDR3 has 15 residues. The CDR3 bases are TGTGCCAGCTCAAACAGGGCTCTAGCTAACTATGGCTACACCTTC. It specifies CASSNRALANYGYTF. Supplemented by reference TRBV18 and TRBJ1-2, the full variable domain reads NAGVMQNPRHLVRRRGQEARLRCSPMKGHSHVYWYRQLPEEGLKFMVYLQKENIIDESGMPKERFSAEFPKEGPSILRIQQVVRGDSAAYFCASSNRALANYGYTFGSGTRLTVV.

There are a few counts of this clonotype. The gene calls are TRBV12-3 or TRBV12-4 and TRBJ2-6, with 7 bases identical to TRBD2. The CDR3 contains 15 residues. After removal of 8 bases from V and 2 bases from J, the junction contained 6 bases not matched to a gene. CDR3 residues: CASETGGAGANVLTF. Here the CDR3 DNA reads TGTGCCAGCGAAACTGGGGGGGCTGGGGCCAACGTCCTGACTTTC.

In its sample, this clonotype was seen a few times. V and J are TRBV7-2 and TRBJ1-1; 8 nucleotides align to TRBD1. The germline V gene has CDR1 SGHTA and CDR2 FQGNSA. The length of the CDR3 is 14 residues. Losses at the gene ends were 7 bases for V and 0 bases for J; bases not matched to a gene: 4. The CDR3 DNA reads as TGTGCCAGCAACCGGGACAGGATGAACACTGAAGCTTTCTTT. Translation: CASNRDRMNTEAFF. The full variable domain, rest sourced from reference TRBV7-2 and TRBJ1-1, is GAGVSQSPSNKVTEKGKDVELRCDPISGHTALYWYRQSLGQGLEFLIYFQGNSAPDKSGLPSDRFSAERTGGSVSTLTIQRTQQEDSAVYLCASNRDRMNTEAFFGQGTRLTVV.

Ten or more counts support this clonotype. The chain links TRBV30 to TRBJ1-2, with D perhaps TRBD1 (6 bases). The CDR3 loop spans 16 amino acids. From germline, CDR1 is GTSNPN and CDR2 SVGIG (reference sequence). The V and J ends lost 0 bases and 0 bases respectively, with 14 bases between them. Written as DNA, the CDR3 is TGTGCCTGGAGTGTACGGGAGGGACAAGCTAACTATGGCTACACCTTC. This codes for CAWSVREGQANYGYTF.

This clonotype was recorded many times. The rearrangement links TRBV7-8 to TRBJ2-2; D unresolved. The germline CDR1 and CDR2 sequences are SGHVS and FQNEAQ. The CDR3 runs to 15 residues. V lost 2 bases, J lost 0 bases, and 7 bases lay in between. The CDR3 region is CASSLRVANTGELFF. CDR3 nucleotides: TGTGCCAGCAGCTTAAGGGTGGCGAACACCGGGGAGCTGTTTTTT.

This clonotype was detected only a few times. The chain uses TRBV10-3 and TRBJ2-2; 9 bases are a match to TRBD1. The length of the CDR3 is 15 residues. V shed 6 bases, J shed 2 bases, and the junction held 4 bases outside the gene matches. Per germline, CDR1 ENHRY and CDR2 SYGVKD. This chain's CDR3 is CAIRGQGYNTGELFF. CDR3 in DNA: TGTGCCATCAGGGGACAGGGCTATAACACCGGGGAGCTGTTTTTT.

This clonotype was counted ten times or more. This chain joins TRBV28 and TRBJ2-7; D not certain. Germline V gene sequence: CDR1 MDHEN, CDR2 SYDVKM. CDR3 length equals 12 residues. V dropped 11 bases and J dropped 5 bases, with 16 bases sitting between them. The CDR3 loop reads CAAPRTAHEQYF. The CDR3, as DNA: TGTGCCGCCCCCCGGACGGCTCACGAGCAGTACTTC.

This clonotype was counted many times. The chain couples TRBV6-1 to TRBJ2-7; no reliable D call. V shed 6 bases and J shed 1 base, with 16 bases lying between them. The CDR3 runs 15 residues. CDR1 and CDR2 (germline): MNHNS, SASEGT. CDR3 nucleotides: TGTGCCAGCAGCTATGGCCCGTCGCCTTCCTACGAGCAGTACTTC. Protein sequence: CASSYGPSPSYEQYF.

This clonotype showed up many times. The chain uses TRBV28 and TRBJ1-2; D perhaps matches TRBD1 (6 bases). The CDR3 has 15 residues. With 5 bases removed from V and 4 bases from J, the gap between germline ends came to 17 bases. Germline V lookup: CDR1 MDHEN, CDR2 SYDVKM. CDR3 sequence reads: CASSMTLDSAYGYTF. The DNA of the CDR3 is TGTGCCAGCAGTATGACATTGGACAGCGCCTATGGCTACACCTTC.

The chain combines TRBV13 with TRBJ1-2; D is uncertain. Per the germline V gene, CDR1 is PRHDT and CDR2 is FYEKMQ (reference sequence). V was cut by 5 bases and J by 2 bases, with 12 bases left in between. This CDR3 comprises 14 residues. This CDR3 reads CASSILTENYGYTF. In nucleotides, the CDR3 is TGTGCCAGCAGCATTTTAACGGAGAACTATGGCTACACCTTC.

This clonotype was detected many times. The CDR3 sequence: CASSSGQDYNEQFF. Written as DNA, the CDR3 is TGTGCCAGCAGTAGCGGACAGGACTACAATGAGCAGTTCTTC. V and J are TRBV2 and TRBJ2-1, with 7 bases matching TRBD1. Germline lookup yields CDR1 SNHLY and CDR2 FYNNEI. The trim removed 5 bases at V and 3 bases at J, leaving 4 bases unmatched. This CDR3 region has 14 residues.

The J gene is TRBJ2-7, the V gene TRBV12-3 or TRBV12-4; TRBD2 agrees at 8 bases. The CDR3 is made up of 12 amino acids. The V and J ends lost 5 bases and 8 bases, in that order; junction bases with no gene match: 5. The CDR3 nucleotides read TGTGCCAGCAGTCCAGTTAGCGGGAAGCAGTACTTC. This sequence encodes CASSPVSGKQYF.

As to this clonotype: A much larger clone is a single base away; this may be a read error. No conserved phenylalanine or tryptophan is present at the end of the CDR3, so a read error is the likely explanation. J is TRBJ2-7 and V is TRBV12-3 or TRBV12-4; no clear D gene. V was trimmed by 8 bases and J by 4 bases, leaving 9 bases between them. The CDR3 contains 11 residues. DNA for the CDR3: TGTGCCAGCTCGTACGAATACGAGCAGTACCTC. Its protein product is CASSYEYEQYL.

The chain links TRBV28 to TRBJ2-7; 7 bases line up with TRBD1. This CDR3 spans 13 amino acids. Per germline, CDR1 MDHEN and CDR2 SYDVKM. V was pared by 6 bases and J by 2 bases, with 4 bases of the junction left unmatched. CDR3 amino acids: CASRIGTAYEQYF. CDR3 nucleotides: TGTGCCAGCAGAATTGGGACAGCCTACGAGCAGTACTTC.

This clonotype showed up many times. This rearrangement joins TRBV2 to TRBJ2-1; TRBD2 matches 8 bases. V was clipped by 6 bases and J by 4 bases; unmatched bases: 14. CDR1 is SNHLY and CDR2 is FYNNEI in the germline V gene. The CDR3 consists of 17 residues. The CDR3 region has the DNA TGTGCCAGCAGGGGAGGACTGGCGGGGGGCGAGTACAATGAGCAGTTCTTC. Translated: CASRGGLAGGEYNEQFF.

This clonotype was recorded at least ten times. This rearrangement joins TRBV10-3 to TRBJ2-1, with a possible D match to TRBD2 (6 bases). The CDR3 is 13 residues long. Trimming shortened V by 8 bases and J by 5 bases, and 13 bases separated the two germline ends. Per the germline V gene, CDR1 is ENHRY and CDR2 is SYGVKD. CDR3 residues: CAIGGLRDNEQFF. The CDR3 coding sequence is TGTGCCATCGGGGGACTCCGTGACAATGAGCAGTTCTTC.

This chain links TRBV19 with TRBJ2-6, with a tentative D call TRBD1 (6 bases). Per the germline V gene, CDR1 is LNHDA and CDR2 is SQIVND (reference sequence). The length of the CDR3 is 16 residues. V shed 3 bases and J shed 1 base, with 10 bases lying between them. CDR3 bases: TGTGCCAGTAGTATGGCCAGGGGTTCTGGGGCCAACGTCCTGACTTTC. Amino acid sequence: CASSMARGSGANVLTF.

Ten or more counts support this clonotype. This chain connects TRBV29-1 to TRBJ2-7; a weak D match, TRBD1 (5 bases). The CDR3 extends over 13 amino acids. CDR1 is SQVTM, CDR2 ANQGSEA, per germline. Trimming pared 3 bases from V and 7 bases from J, leaving 16 bases between. CDR3 sequence reads: CSVDGAGAGEQYF. In DNA, the CDR3 is TGCAGCGTTGATGGGGCAGGAGCCGGTGAGCAGTACTTC.

The chain is built from TRBV29-1 and TRBJ1-4; TRBD1 matches 11 bases. The CDR3 has 12 amino acids. V dropped 6 bases and J dropped 8; count of bases not matched to a gene: 2. The germline gives CDR1 SQVTM, CDR2 ANQGSEA. The CDR3 region is CSVGTGGEKLFF. CDR3 sequence (DNA): TGCAGCGTCGGGACAGGGGGAGAAAAACTGTTTTTT.